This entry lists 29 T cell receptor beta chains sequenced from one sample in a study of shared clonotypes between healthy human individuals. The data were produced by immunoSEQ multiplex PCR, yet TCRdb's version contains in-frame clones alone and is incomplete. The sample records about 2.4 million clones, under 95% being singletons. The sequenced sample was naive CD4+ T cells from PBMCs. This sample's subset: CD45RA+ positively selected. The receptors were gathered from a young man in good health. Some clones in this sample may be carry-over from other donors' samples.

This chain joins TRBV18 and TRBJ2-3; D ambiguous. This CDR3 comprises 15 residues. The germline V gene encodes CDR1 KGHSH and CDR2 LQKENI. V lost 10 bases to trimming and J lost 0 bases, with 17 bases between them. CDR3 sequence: CATSPRLLSTDTQYF. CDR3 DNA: TGTGCCACCTCCCCACGTCTCCTGAGCACAGATACGCAGTATTTT. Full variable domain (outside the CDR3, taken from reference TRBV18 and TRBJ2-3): NAGVMQNPRHLVRRRGQEARLRCSPMKGHSHVYWYRQLPEEGLKFMVYLQKENIIDESGMPKERFSAEFPKEGPSILRIQQVVRGDSAAYFCATSPRLLSTDTQYFGPGTRLTVL.

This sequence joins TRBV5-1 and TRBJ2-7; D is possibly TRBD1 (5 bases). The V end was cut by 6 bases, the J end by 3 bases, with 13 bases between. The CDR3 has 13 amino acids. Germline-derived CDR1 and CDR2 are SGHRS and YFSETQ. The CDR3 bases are TGCGCCAGCACCCTGGACAAGAACTACGAGCAGTACTTC. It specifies CASTLDKNYEQYF.

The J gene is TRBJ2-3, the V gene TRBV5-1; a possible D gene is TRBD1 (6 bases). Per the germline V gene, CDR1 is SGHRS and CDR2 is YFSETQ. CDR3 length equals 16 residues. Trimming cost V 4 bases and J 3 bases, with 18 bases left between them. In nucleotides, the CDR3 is TGCGCCAGCAGCGACGGGACAAGCAAAGCGACAGATACGCAGTATTTT. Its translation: CASSDGTSKATDTQYF.

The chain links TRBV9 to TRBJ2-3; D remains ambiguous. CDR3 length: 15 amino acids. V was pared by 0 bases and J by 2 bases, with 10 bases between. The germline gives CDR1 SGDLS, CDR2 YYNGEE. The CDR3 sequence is CASSVDYPHTDTQYF. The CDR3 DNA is TGTGCCAGCAGCGTAGACTACCCGCACACAGATACGCAGTATTTT. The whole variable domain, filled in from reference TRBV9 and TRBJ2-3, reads DSGVTQTPKHLITATGQRVTLRCSPRSGDLSVYWYQQSLDQGLQFLIQYYNGEERAKGNILERFSAQQFPDLHSELNLSSLELGDSALYFCASSVDYPHTDTQYFGPGTRLTVL.

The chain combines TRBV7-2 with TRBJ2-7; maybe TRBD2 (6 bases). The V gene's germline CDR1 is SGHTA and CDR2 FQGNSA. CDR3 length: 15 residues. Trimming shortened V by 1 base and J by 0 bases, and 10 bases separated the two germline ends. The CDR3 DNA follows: TGTGCCAGCAGCTTAGGCGGGGAGTTCTCCTACGAGCAGTACTTC. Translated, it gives CASSLGGEFSYEQYF.

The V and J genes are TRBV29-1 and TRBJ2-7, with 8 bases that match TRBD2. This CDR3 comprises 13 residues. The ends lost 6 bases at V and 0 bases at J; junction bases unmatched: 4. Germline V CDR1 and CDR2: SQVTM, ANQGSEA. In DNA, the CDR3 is TGCAGCGTCGGGGGGGAGAGCTCCTACGAGCAGTACTTC. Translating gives CSVGGESSYEQYF.

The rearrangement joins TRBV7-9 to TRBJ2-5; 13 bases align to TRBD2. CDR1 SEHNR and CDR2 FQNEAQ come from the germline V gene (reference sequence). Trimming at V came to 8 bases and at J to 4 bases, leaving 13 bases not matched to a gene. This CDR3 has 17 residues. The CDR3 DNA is TGTGCCAGCGGGGGAGGACTAGCGGGAGTCCGGCGAGAGACCCAGTACTTC. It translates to CASGGGLAGVRRETQYF.

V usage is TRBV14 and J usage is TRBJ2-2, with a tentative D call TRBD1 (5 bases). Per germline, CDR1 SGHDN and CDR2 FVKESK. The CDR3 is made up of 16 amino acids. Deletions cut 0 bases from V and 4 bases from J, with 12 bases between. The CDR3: CASSQDPPRVTGELFF. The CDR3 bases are TGTGCCAGCAGCCAAGATCCCCCCAGGGTCACCGGGGAGCTGTTTTTT.

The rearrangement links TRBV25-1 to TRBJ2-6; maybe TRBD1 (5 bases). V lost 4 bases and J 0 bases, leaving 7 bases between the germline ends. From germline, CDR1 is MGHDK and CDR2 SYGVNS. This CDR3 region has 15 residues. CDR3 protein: CASSVTASGANVLTF. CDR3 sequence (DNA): TGTGCCAGCAGTGTGACAGCCTCTGGGGCCAACGTCCTGACTTTC.

The CDR3 DNA reads as TGCAGCGTTGAAGGGCGACAGGCGGCCACTGAAGCTTTCTTT. It translates to CSVEGRQAATEAFF. The chain links TRBV29-1 to TRBJ1-1; the D gene is possibly TRBD1 (6 bases). Trimming shortened V by 1 base and J by 4 bases, and 13 bases separated the two germline ends. The CDR3 has 14 residues. CDR1 SQVTM and CDR2 ANQGSEA come from the germline V gene.

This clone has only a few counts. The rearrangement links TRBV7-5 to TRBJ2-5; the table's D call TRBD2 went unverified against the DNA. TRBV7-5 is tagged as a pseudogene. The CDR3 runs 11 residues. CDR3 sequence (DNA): TGTGCCAGAAGCGCGATCAGCGTGCGATACTTC. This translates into CARSAISVRYF.

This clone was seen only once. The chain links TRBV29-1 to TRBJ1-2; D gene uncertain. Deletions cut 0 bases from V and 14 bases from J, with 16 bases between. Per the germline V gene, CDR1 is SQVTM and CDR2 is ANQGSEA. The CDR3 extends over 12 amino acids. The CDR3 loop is CSVEDTPYRWTF. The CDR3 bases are TGCAGCGTTGAAGATACTCCCTACCGGTGGACCTTC. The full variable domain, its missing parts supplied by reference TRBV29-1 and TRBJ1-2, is SAVISQKPSRDICQRGTSLTIQCQVDSQVTMMFWYRQQPGQSLTLIATANQGSEATYESGFVIDKFPISRPNLTFSTLTVSNMSPEDSSIYLCSVEDTPYRWTFGSGTRLTVV.

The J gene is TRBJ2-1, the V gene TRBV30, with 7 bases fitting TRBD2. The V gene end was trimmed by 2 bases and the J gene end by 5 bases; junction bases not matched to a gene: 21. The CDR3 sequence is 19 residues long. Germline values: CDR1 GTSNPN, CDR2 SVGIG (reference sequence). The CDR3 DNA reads TGTGCCTGGAGTAACGTCCGGGACTACCCGCCGCAGGGAAACAATGAGCAGTTCTTC. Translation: CAWSNVRDYPPQGNNEQFF.

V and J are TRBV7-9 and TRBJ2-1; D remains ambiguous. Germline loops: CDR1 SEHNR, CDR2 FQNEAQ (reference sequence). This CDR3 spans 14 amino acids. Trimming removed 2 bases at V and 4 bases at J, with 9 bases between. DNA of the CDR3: TGTGCCAGCAGCTTATCTACAGAGTACAATGAGCAGTTCTTC. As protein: CASSLSTEYNEQFF. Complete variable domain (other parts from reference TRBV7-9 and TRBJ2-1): DTGVSQNPRHKITKRGQNVTFRCDPISEHNRLYWYRQTLGQGPEFLTYFQNEAQLEKSRLLSDRFSAERPKGSFSTLEIQRTEQGDSAMYLCASSLSTEYNEQFFGPGTRLTVL.

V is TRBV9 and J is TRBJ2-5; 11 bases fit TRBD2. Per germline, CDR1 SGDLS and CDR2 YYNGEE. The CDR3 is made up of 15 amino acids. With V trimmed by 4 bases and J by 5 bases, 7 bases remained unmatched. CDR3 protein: CASSNSGRADETQYF. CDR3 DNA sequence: TGTGCCAGCAGCAATAGCGGGAGGGCCGATGAGACCCAGTACTTC.

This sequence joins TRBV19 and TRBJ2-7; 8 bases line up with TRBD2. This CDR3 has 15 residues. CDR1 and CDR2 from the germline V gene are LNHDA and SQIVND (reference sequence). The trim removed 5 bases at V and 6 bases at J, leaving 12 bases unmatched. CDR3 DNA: TGTGCCAGTAGTTCCCCGGGACTAGGTCCCTTCGAGCAGTACTTC. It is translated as CASSSPGLGPFEQYF.

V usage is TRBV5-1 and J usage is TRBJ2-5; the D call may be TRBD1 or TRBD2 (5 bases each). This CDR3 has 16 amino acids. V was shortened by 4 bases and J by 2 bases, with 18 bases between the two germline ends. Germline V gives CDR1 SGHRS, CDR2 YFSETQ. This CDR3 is CASSPPLGTGQETQYF. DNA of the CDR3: TGCGCCAGCAGCCCACCCCTGGGGACGGGTCAAGAGACCCAGTACTTC.

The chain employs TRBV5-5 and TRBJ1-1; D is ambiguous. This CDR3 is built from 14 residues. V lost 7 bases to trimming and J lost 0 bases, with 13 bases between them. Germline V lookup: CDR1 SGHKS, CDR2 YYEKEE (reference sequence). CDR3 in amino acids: CASRRVSVNTEAFF. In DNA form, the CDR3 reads TGTGCCAGCCGAAGGGTCTCCGTGAACACTGAAGCTTTCTTT.

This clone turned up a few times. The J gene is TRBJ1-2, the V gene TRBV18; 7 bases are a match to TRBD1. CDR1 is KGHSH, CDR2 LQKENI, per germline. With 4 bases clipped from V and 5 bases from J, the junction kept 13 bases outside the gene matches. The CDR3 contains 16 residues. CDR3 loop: CASSLGAQGSPYGYTF. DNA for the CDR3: TGTGCCAGCTCACTGGGGGCACAGGGGTCCCCTTATGGCTACACCTTC.

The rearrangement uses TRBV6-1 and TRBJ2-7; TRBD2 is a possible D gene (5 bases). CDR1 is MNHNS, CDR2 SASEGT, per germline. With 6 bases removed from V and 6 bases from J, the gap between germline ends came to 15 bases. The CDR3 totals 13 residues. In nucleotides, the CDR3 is TGTGCCAGCAGACCTACCGGGGTGACCGAGCAGTACTTC. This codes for CASRPTGVTEQYF.

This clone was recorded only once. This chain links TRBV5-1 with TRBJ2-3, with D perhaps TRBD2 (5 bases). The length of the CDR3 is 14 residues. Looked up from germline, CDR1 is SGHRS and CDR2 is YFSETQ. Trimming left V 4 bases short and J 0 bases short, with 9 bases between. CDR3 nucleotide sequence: TGCGCCAGCAGCGAGGGTTCGAGCACAGATACGCAGTATTTT. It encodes CASSEGSSTDTQYF.

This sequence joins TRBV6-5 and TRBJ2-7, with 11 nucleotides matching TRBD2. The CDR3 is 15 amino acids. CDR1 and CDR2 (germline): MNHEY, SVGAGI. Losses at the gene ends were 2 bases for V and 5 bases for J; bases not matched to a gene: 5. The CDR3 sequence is CASSYVAGGPHEQYF. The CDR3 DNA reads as TGTGCCAGCAGTTACGTAGCGGGAGGGCCCCACGAGCAGTACTTC.

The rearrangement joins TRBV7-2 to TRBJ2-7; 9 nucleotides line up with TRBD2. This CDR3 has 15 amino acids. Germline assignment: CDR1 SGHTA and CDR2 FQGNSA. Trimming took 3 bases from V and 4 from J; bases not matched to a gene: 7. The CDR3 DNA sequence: TGTGCCAGCAGCTTGGGTGCTAGCGGGATGTACGAGCAGTACTTC. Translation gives CASSLGASGMYEQYF.

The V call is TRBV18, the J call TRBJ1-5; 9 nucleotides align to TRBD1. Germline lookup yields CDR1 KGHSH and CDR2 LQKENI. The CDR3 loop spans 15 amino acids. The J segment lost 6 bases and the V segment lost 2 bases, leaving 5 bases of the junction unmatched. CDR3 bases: TGTGCCAGCTCACCATTGGGACAGGGCATTCAGCCCCAGCATTTT. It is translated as CASSPLGQGIQPQHF.

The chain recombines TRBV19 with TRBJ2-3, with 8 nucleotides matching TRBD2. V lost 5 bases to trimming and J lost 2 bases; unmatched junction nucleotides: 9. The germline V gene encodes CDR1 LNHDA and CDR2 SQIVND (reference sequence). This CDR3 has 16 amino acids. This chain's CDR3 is CASSLRAGVSTDTQYF. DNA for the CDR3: TGTGCCAGTAGTTTAAGAGCGGGAGTTTCCACAGATACGCAGTATTTT.

CDR3 in amino acids: CASRKDRGDQPQHF. The CDR3 nucleotides read TGTGCCAGCAGGAAAGACAGGGGTGATCAGCCCCAGCATTTT. The V and J genes are TRBV6-5 and TRBJ1-5; 8 bases are a match to TRBD1. The V gene's germline CDR1 is MNHEY and CDR2 SVGAGI. The CDR3 extends over 14 amino acids. V trimming: 6 bases; J trimming: 5 bases; junction bases outside the gene matches: 6.

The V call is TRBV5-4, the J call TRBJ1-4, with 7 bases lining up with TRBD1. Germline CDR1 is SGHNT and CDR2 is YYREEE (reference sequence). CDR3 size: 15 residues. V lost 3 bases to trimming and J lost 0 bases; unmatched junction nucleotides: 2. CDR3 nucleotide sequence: TGTGCCAGCAGCTGGGACAGCTCAACTAATGAAAAACTGTTTTTT. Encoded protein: CASSWDSSTNEKLFF.

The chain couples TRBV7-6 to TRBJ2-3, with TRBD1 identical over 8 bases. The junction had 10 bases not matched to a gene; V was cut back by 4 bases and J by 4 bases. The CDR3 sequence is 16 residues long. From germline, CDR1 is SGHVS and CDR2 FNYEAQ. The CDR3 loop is CASSSKPGQAADTQYF. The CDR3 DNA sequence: TGTGCCAGCAGCTCAAAGCCGGGACAGGCGGCAGATACGCAGTATTTT.

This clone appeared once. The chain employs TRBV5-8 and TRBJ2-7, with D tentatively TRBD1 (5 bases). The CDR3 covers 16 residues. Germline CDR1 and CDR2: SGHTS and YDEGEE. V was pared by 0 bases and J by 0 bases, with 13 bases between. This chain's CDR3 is CASSLAARAGSYEQYF. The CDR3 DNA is TGTGCCAGCAGCTTGGCTGCCAGGGCCGGCTCCTACGAGCAGTACTTC. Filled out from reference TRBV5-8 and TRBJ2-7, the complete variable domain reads EAGVTQSPTHLIKTRGQQATLRCSPISGHTSVYWYQQALGLGLQFLLWYDEGEERNRGNFPPRFSGRQFPNYSSELNVNALELEDSALYLCASSLAARAGSYEQYFGPGTRLTVT.